This T cell receptor (beta chain) was retrieved from a study of CD4 T cells in relation to SARS-CoV-2 and coronaviruses. Study outcomes and limitations: Memory recall responses, not primary responses primed in culture, are what the assay detects.

This clone was recorded once. The antigen remains undetermined. V gave up 3 bases and J gave up 6 bases, with 12 bases separating them. Germline V gene data show CDR1 as MNHEY and CDR2 as SMNVEV (reference sequence). There are 13 residues in the CDR3. Survey-level TCR-beta sequencing used DNA from CEF-cultured naive and memory CD4+ T cells. TCRdb keeps only in-frame clones here, not all; method: immunoSEQ multiplex PCR. The repertoire has some 40,000 clones, approximately 83% of them found once; the top ten carry over 5%. This sequence joins TRBV27 and TRBJ2-7, with D possibly being TRBD1 (6 bases). Sequencing input: naive CD4+ T cells from PBMCs, cultured in vitro. Subset here: naive CD4+ T cells isolated by negative enrichment. The clonotype comes from an adult with COVID-19. CDR3 amino acids: CASSLHRELEQYF. The CDR3 DNA reads as TGTGCCAGCAGTTTGCACAGGGAACTCGAGCAGTACTTC.